The 32 T cell receptor beta chains given below trace back to one sample, sequenced in a study of T cell changes during pregnancy in multiple sclerosis. The repertoire was sequenced with immunoSEQ multiplex PCR; TCRdb's copy has only in-frame clones and lacks some. The sample gives 75,000 to 100,000 clones, 92% of which show up once; approximately 2% is in the top ten. The source was peripheral blood, collected after pregnancy. The receptors derive from a female donor in good health, enrolled as a control in a pregnancy study.

About this clone itself: One end of the junction is discordant with germline, which a read error may explain. V is TRBV10-3 and J is TRBJ1-6, with 7 nucleotides matching TRBD1. From germline, CDR1 is ENHRY and CDR2 SYGVKD. The CDR3 length is 14 residues. CDR3 protein: CASSYGTENSPLHF. The CDR3 DNA reads as TGTGCCAGCAGTTACGGGACAGAGAATTCACCCCTCCACTTT.

This clone was found once. The chain carries TRBV30 and TRBJ1-3; 10 bases line up with TRBD1. This CDR3 has 16 residues. CDR1 GTSNPN and CDR2 SVGIG come from the germline V gene (reference sequence). Losses at the gene ends were 3 bases for V and 4 bases for J; bases not matched to a gene: 9. CDR3 nucleotide sequence: TGTGCCTGGAGCCGCGACAGGGGGCTCGGAGGAAACACCATATATTTT. Protein product: CAWSRDRGLGGNTIYF.

The chain joins TRBV23-1 to TRBJ2-2, with D hard to call. TRBV23-1 is labeled an ORF, and its function is uncertain. The length of the CDR3 is 14 residues. V was shortened by 4 bases and J by 4 bases, with 10 bases between the two germline ends. The CDR3 is CASSRSVPTGELFF. In nucleotides, the CDR3 is TGCGCCAGCAGTCGCAGTGTGCCCACCGGGGAGCTGTTTTTT.

The V and J genes are TRBV15 and TRBJ1-4; TRBD1 matches 7 bases. CDR3 size: 14 residues. Per germline, CDR1 LNHNV and CDR2 YYDKDF (reference sequence). The V segment lost 3 bases and the J segment 5 bases; nucleotides outside the gene matches: 3. The CDR3 nucleotides are TGTGCCACCAGCAGCGGGACAGAAAATGAAAAACTGTTTTTT. It is translated as CATSSGTENEKLFF.

The chain is built from TRBV19 and TRBJ1-2; TRBD1 agrees at 7 bases. The CDR3 extends over 14 amino acids. V was clipped by 4 bases and J by 4 bases; unmatched bases: 6. In germline, CDR1 is LNHDA, CDR2 SQIVND (reference sequence). CDR3 loop: CASSSQGQAYGYTF. In nucleotides, the CDR3 is TGTGCCAGTAGTAGTCAAGGACAGGCCTATGGCTACACCTTC.

The chain recombines TRBV2 with TRBJ2-7, with 8 bases lining up with TRBD2. The CDR3 contains 15 residues. From germline, CDR1 is SNHLY and CDR2 FYNNEI. Trimming removed 7 bases from V and 4 bases from J; junction bases left unmatched: 12. The CDR3 DNA is TGTGCCAGCACATGGACAAGCGGGAGTGGGTACGAGCAGTACTTC. This gives the protein CASTWTSGSGYEQYF.

The CDR3 here is CASTGGAGGEQYF. The CDR3, as DNA: TGTGCCAGCACCGGGGGAGCGGGAGGCGAGCAGTACTTC. This chain uses TRBV6-6 with TRBJ2-7; TRBD2 matches at 9 bases. Germline V gene lookup returns CDR1 MNHNY and CDR2 SVGAGI (reference sequence). The CDR3 is 13 amino acids. With V trimmed by 7 bases and J by 6 bases, 7 bases remained unmatched.

V gene TRBV28 combines with J gene TRBJ2-3; D is possibly TRBD1 (5 bases). This CDR3 has 15 amino acids. Deletions cut 2 bases from V and 2 bases from J, with 11 bases between. In germline, CDR1 is MDHEN, CDR2 SYDVKM. CDR3 sequence (DNA): TGTGCCAGCAGTTTAAGGAGTGGACACACAGATACGCAGTATTTT. Protein product: CASSLRSGHTDTQYF.

This clone was detected once. At one of its ends the junction is not consistent with the germline gene, which may arise from a read error. The sample carries other DNA sequences with the same CDR3. V and J are TRBV2 and TRBJ1-2, with D perhaps matching TRBD1 (5 bases). Germline V gene data show CDR1 as SNHLY and CDR2 as FYNNEI. The CDR3 has 15 amino acids. The CDR3 loop reads CATRTGAYPNYGYTF. The CDR3 DNA sequence: TGCGCCACCAGAACAGGTGCGTACCCTAACTATGGCTACACCTTC.

V gene TRBV27 combines with J gene TRBJ1-5; no firm D call. The CDR3 is 16 residues long. Deletions cut 3 bases from V and 4 bases from J, with 16 bases between. CDR1 is MNHEY, CDR2 SMNVEV, per germline (reference sequence). The CDR3 DNA reads TGTGCCAGCAGTTTTTCTACGGGATATGAAAATCAGCCCCAGCATTTT. Translation: CASSFSTGYENQPQHF.

As concerns this clone: Other DNA variants within this sample encode the same CDR3. This sequence joins TRBV5-4 and TRBJ1-2; 11 nucleotides line up with TRBD1. The V gene's germline CDR1 is SGHNT and CDR2 YYREEE (reference sequence). The CDR3 has 15 amino acids. V dropped 3 bases and J dropped 3; count of bases not matched to a gene: 4. CDR3 sequence: CASSSRTGGDYGYTF. The DNA of the CDR3 is TGTGCCAGCAGCTCCCGGACAGGGGGCGACTATGGCTACACCTTC.

The chain carries TRBV6-5 and TRBJ2-7; tentatively, D is TRBD1 (6 bases). V lost 0 bases and J 7 bases, leaving 10 bases between the germline ends. The CDR3 is 13 residues long. The germline gives CDR1 MNHEY, CDR2 SVGAGI. CDR3: CASSYSFQGEQYF. The CDR3 DNA sequence: TGTGCCAGCAGTTACTCGTTTCAGGGGGAGCAGTACTTC.

CDR3 nucleotide sequence: TGTGCCAGCAGCGTAGACAGGGCGGGAGAGCAGTACTTC. Translated: CASSVDRAGEQYF. V usage is TRBV9 and J usage is TRBJ2-5; weak D call: TRBD2 (7 bases). V was shortened by 0 bases and J by 11 bases, with 14 bases between the two germline ends. The V gene's germline CDR1 is SGDLS and CDR2 YYNGEE. The CDR3 is made up of 13 amino acids.

Regarding this clone: The same CDR3 is also encoded by other DNA sequences in this sample. The gene calls are TRBV7-9 and TRBJ2-7, with TRBD2 as a possible D gene (5 bases). The CDR3 spans 14 residues. Per the germline V gene, CDR1 is SEHNR and CDR2 is FQNEAQ (reference sequence). V lost 5 bases to trimming and J lost 5 bases, with 16 bases between them. Written as DNA, the CDR3 is TGTGCCAGCAGCCTGGACTCTACTTGGCACGAGCAGTACTTC. It codes for CASSLDSTWHEQYF.

This clone was observed a handful of times. The chain uses TRBV27 and TRBJ2-2; tentative D call: TRBD2 (5 bases). Germline V gene sequence: CDR1 MNHEY, CDR2 SMNVEV (reference sequence). V was shortened by 8 bases and J by 2 bases, with 12 bases between the two germline ends. The CDR3 runs 14 residues. This chain's CDR3 is CASARVRNTGELFF. CDR3 nucleotide sequence: TGTGCCAGCGCGAGGGTCCGCAACACCGGGGAGCTGTTTTTT.

CDR3 amino acids: CASSLGTGIRTDTQYF. Here the CDR3 DNA reads TGCGCCAGCAGCTTGGGGACAGGGATTCGGACAGATACGCAGTATTTT. The rearrangement links TRBV5-1 to TRBJ2-3; TRBD1 aligns across 8 bases. The CDR3 has 16 residues. Germline V gene data show CDR1 as SGHRS and CDR2 as YFSETQ. J lost 3 bases, V lost 0 bases, and 6 bases had no gene match.

This chain uses TRBV11-2 with TRBJ2-7; 9 bases match TRBD2. This CDR3 is built from 18 residues. V lost 2 bases and J lost 2; bases outside the gene matches: 13. Germline V lookup: CDR1 SGHAT, CDR2 FQNNGV. CDR3 bases: TGTGCCAGCAGCTTATGGGGGACCGGGACTAGCATACCCTACGAGCAGTACTTC. The encoded protein is CASSLWGTGTSIPYEQYF.

The genes are TRBV2 and TRBJ1-1, with 11 bases aligning to TRBD1. Germline V lookup: CDR1 SNHLY, CDR2 FYNNEI. Trimming removed 3 bases from V and 4 bases from J; junction bases left unmatched: 4. The CDR3 contains 15 residues. The CDR3 DNA reads as TGTGCCAGCAGTGAGGGGACAGGGGGTTTCACTGAAGCTTTCTTT. Encoded protein: CASSEGTGGFTEAFF.

The chain has TRBV16 and TRBJ2-1, with TRBD2 matching over 9 bases. The CDR3 consists of 15 residues. V shed 0 bases and J 10 bases; nucleotides not matched to a gene: 7. Germline V gives CDR1 KGHSY, CDR2 FQNENV. The CDR3, as DNA: TGTGCCAGCAGCCAATCGGGACTAGCCTTTGGAGAGCAGTTCTTC. Translation gives CASSQSGLAFGEQFF. Looking up the rest from reference TRBV16 and TRBJ2-1 gives the full variable domain: GEEVAQTPKHLVRGEGQKAKLYCAPIKGHSYVFWYQQVLKNEFKFLISFQNENVFDETGMPKERFSAKCLPNSPCSLEIQATKLEDSAVYFCASSQSGLAFGEQFFGPGTRLTVL.

V is TRBV19 and J is TRBJ2-5; 9 nucleotides agree with TRBD1. The CDR3 is made up of 18 amino acids. Losses at the gene ends were 5 bases for V and 3 bases for J; bases not matched to a gene: 16. Germline V gene lookup returns CDR1 LNHDA and CDR2 SQIVND (reference sequence). The CDR3 is CASSARTGVSLQKETQYF. The CDR3, as DNA: TGTGCCAGTAGTGCCAGGACAGGGGTGAGTCTGCAGAAAGAGACCCAGTACTTC.

V and J are TRBV19 and TRBJ1-5; no clear D. The length of the CDR3 is 15 residues. The ends were cut back, 1 base at V and 0 bases at J, with 7 bases in the middle. Germline V CDR1 and CDR2: LNHDA, SQIVND (reference sequence). Here the CDR3 reads CASSIVPYSNQPQHF. The DNA for the CDR3 is TGTGCCAGTAGTATAGTTCCGTATAGCAATCAGCCCCAGCATTTT.

The genes are TRBV7-2 and TRBJ1-6; perhaps TRBD1 as D (6 bases). The germline V and J ends were trimmed by 4 bases and 3 bases, with 16 bases remaining between them. The V gene's germline CDR1 is SGHTA and CDR2 FQGNSA. The length of the CDR3 is 17 residues. CDR3 in DNA: TGTGCCAGCAGCTACCCCCCGCGGGGGCTCTATAATTCACCCCTCCACTTT. This sequence encodes CASSYPPRGLYNSPLHF. Based on the CDR3 plus reference TRBV7-2 and TRBJ1-6, the full variable domain is GAGVSQSPSNKVTEKGKDVELRCDPISGHTALYWYRQSLGQGLEFLIYFQGNSAPDKSGLPSDRFSAERTGGSVSTLTIQRTQQEDSAVYLCASSYPPRGLYNSPLHFGNGTRLTVT.

The genes are TRBV7-3 and TRBJ2-7; 7 positions match TRBD2. V shed 1 base, J shed 5 bases, and the junction held 8 bases outside the gene matches. CDR3 size: 15 residues. CDR1 and CDR2 (germline): SGHTA, FQGTGA. The CDR3 sequence: CASSLSGGPQDEQYF. In DNA form, the CDR3 reads TGTGCCAGCAGCTTAAGCGGGGGTCCGCAAGACGAGCAGTACTTC. Filled out from reference TRBV7-3 and TRBJ2-7, the complete variable domain reads GAGVSQTPSNKVTEKGKYVELRCDPISGHTALYWYRQSLGQGPEFLIYFQGTGAADDSGLPNDRFFAVRPEGSVSTLKIQRTERGDSAVYLCASSLSGGPQDEQYFGPGTRLTVT.

V gene TRBV7-3 combines with J gene TRBJ2-7; D is possibly TRBD2 (5 bases). Per germline, CDR1 SGHTA and CDR2 FQGTGA. CDR3 length: 14 amino acids. Trimming left V 2 bases short and J 0 bases short, with 8 bases between. For the CDR3, the DNA is TGTGCCAGCAGCTTAGATGGGAGCTCCTACGAGCAGTACTTC. Protein sequence: CASSLDGSSYEQYF.

The chain is built from TRBV5-1 and TRBJ2-2; weak D call: TRBD2 (6 bases). This CDR3 comprises 16 residues. Germline CDR1 and CDR2: SGHRS and YFSETQ. V was pared by 4 bases and J by 5 bases, with 18 bases between. Here the CDR3 reads CASSANSGYTTGELFF. CDR3 DNA sequence: TGCGCCAGCAGCGCGAATAGCGGCTATACAACCGGGGAGCTGTTTTTT.

The chain joins TRBV29-1 to TRBJ1-1; perhaps TRBD1 as D (6 bases). V lost 5 bases and J 8 bases, leaving 12 bases between the germline ends. The CDR3 totals 11 residues. Germline V gene data show CDR1 as SQVTM and CDR2 as ANQGSEA. The CDR3 protein is CSVKAGVEAFF. DNA for the CDR3: TGCAGCGTTAAAGCAGGGGTGGAAGCTTTCTTT.

This CDR3 is CASRRGTMNTEAFF. CDR3 DNA sequence: TGTGCCAGCAGGCGAGGCACCATGAACACTGAAGCTTTCTTT. The chain is built from TRBV6-5 and TRBJ1-1; D unresolved. The V and J ends lost 6 bases and 0 bases respectively, with 11 bases between them. The CDR3 has 14 residues. The germline CDR1 and CDR2 sequences are MNHEY and SVGAGI.

This chain joins TRBV7-8 and TRBJ1-2; D is possibly TRBD1 (5 bases). Per germline, CDR1 SGHVS and CDR2 FQNEAQ. Trimming left V 3 bases short and J 7 bases short, with 12 bases between. The CDR3 loop spans 13 amino acids. The CDR3 DNA is TGTGCCAGCAGCTTCAAGGGGATCGGTGGCTACACCTTC. This sequence encodes CASSFKGIGGYTF.

The V gene is TRBV2, the J gene TRBJ2-1; 10 nucleotides agree with TRBD2. The CDR3 is made up of 15 amino acids. V dropped 5 bases and J dropped 2; count of bases not matched to a gene: 3. The germline CDR1 and CDR2 sequences are SNHLY and FYNNEI. The CDR3 loop reads CASSLAGGAYNEQFF. For the CDR3, the DNA is TGTGCCAGCAGTTTAGCGGGGGGTGCCTACAATGAGCAGTTCTTC.

The chain has TRBV28 and TRBJ2-1, with 10 bases fitting TRBD2. CDR1 MDHEN and CDR2 SYDVKM come from the germline V gene. The ends lost 8 bases at V and 2 bases at J; junction bases unmatched: 12. The CDR3 contains 17 residues. The CDR3 loop reads CASAGLAILPPYNEQFF. The CDR3 DNA reads TGTGCCAGCGCGGGACTAGCGATCCTGCCGCCCTACAATGAGCAGTTCTTC.

The chain combines TRBV6-5 with TRBJ1-2, with a weak D call TRBD1 (5 bases). Germline V gives CDR1 MNHEY, CDR2 SVGAGI. The V end was cut by 7 bases, the J end by 8 bases, with 17 bases between. The CDR3 runs to 13 residues. CDR3 in amino acids: CASNRDRKGGYTF. For the CDR3, the DNA is TGTGCCAGCAACAGAGACAGAAAGGGGGGCTACACCTTC.

The V gene is TRBV19, the J gene TRBJ2-1; D perhaps matches TRBD1 (6 bases). Between the trimmed V and J ends, which lost 3 bases and 2 bases, there was a span of 11 bases. This CDR3 contains 15 residues. The germline gives CDR1 LNHDA, CDR2 SQIVND (reference sequence). This CDR3 reads CASSIEGETYNEQFF. CDR3 DNA sequence: TGTGCCAGTAGTATTGAGGGGGAAACCTACAATGAGCAGTTCTTC.